The T cell receptor beta chain under discussion was sequenced for a study of spatial heterogeneity in lung cancer. V was trimmed by 3 bases and J by 4 bases, leaving 12 bases between them. Germline lookup yields CDR1 LGHDT and CDR2 YNNKEL (reference sequence). The CDR3 sequence is 14 residues long. Time point noted: sample taken at primary tumor resection. Frozen PBMC, nontumor lung or tumor provided whole RNA, which was sequenced unsorted. MiXCR, applied by TCRdb to the 5' RACE reads, yields one record per CDR3 protein. The table records approximately 21,000 distinct CDR3 sequences, under 7.5% of them present only once. A note on this clonotype: Its cognate antigen is unknown.

Notes on the study in general: Tumoral mutation counts were tracked by counts of expanded intratumoral alpha and beta TCRs.

The material was lung tumor tissue, obtained at surgery. This clonotype originated in a male donor with early-stage non-small cell lung cancer. This sequence joins TRBV3-1 and TRBJ1-1; D uncertain. Here the CDR3 DNA reads TGTGCCAGCAGCCAGGGAAGGATCGGCACTGAAGCTTTCTTT. This translates into CASSQGRIGTEAFF.